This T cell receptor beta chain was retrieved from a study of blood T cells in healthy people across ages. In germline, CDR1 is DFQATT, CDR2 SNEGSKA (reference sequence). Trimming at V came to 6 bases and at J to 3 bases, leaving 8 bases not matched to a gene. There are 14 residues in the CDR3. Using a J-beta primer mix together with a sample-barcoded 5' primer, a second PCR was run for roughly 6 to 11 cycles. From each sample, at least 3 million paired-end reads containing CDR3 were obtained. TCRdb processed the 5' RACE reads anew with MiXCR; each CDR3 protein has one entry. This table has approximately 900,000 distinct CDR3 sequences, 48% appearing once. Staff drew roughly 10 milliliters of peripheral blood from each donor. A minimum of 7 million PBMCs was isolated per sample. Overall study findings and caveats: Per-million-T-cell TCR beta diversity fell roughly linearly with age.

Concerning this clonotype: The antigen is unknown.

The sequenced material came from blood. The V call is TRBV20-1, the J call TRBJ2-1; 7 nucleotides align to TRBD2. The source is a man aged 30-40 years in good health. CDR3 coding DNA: TGCAGTGCAAACGTCCGGGGGGACTACAATGAGCAGTTCTTC. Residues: CSANVRGDYNEQFF.